This passage covers 26 T cell receptor beta chains from one sample sequenced in a study of CD8 T cells in Susac syndrome. RNA was extracted with the RNeasy kit, and a quantity of roughly 0.5 to 1 ug was reverse transcribed using random hexamers. TCRdb fed the immunoSEQ multiplex PCR reads into MiXCR, producing one record per CDR3 protein. The sample holds about 180,000 distinct CDR3 sequences, more than 90% seen once. Sequencing was carried out using CD4+ T cells from PBMCs. Receptor source: a human donor with multiple sclerosis.

The J gene is TRBJ1-1, the V gene TRBV15; a possible D gene is TRBD1 (6 bases). Germline V gene data show CDR1 as LNHNV and CDR2 as YYDKDF (reference sequence). V was shortened by 3 bases and J by 2 bases, with 13 bases between the two germline ends. The CDR3 has 15 residues. For the CDR3, the DNA is TGTGCCACCAGCAGGACCCGGACAGCAAACACTGAAGCTTTCTTT. Translation gives CATSRTRTANTEAFF.

This clonotype was recorded only once. J is TRBJ2-4 and V is TRBV4-2; 10 bases map to TRBD1. The germline gives CDR1 LGHNA, CDR2 YNFKEQ. V shed 4 bases and J 6 bases; nucleotides not matched to a gene: 9. The CDR3 sequence is 16 residues long. The CDR3 DNA is TGTGCCAGCAGCCCTTTGACAGGGGGCGCGGGAAACATTCAGTACTTC. Amino acid sequence: CASSPLTGGAGNIQYF.

The V and J genes are TRBV12-3 or TRBV12-4 and TRBJ2-7; 10 bases map to TRBD1. The CDR3 covers 15 residues. With 3 bases clipped from V and 3 bases from J, the junction kept 5 bases outside the gene matches. CDR3 region: CASSFSRDRGYEQYF. CDR3 in DNA: TGTGCCAGCAGTTTCTCCCGGGACAGGGGCTACGAGCAGTACTTC.

The rearrangement links TRBV24-1 to TRBJ2-2; D perhaps matches TRBD1 (5 bases). Germline V CDR1 and CDR2: KGHDR, SFDVKD. The CDR3 sequence is 12 residues long. Trimming shortened V by 7 bases and J by 4 bases, and 6 bases separated the two germline ends. The CDR3 DNA is TGTGCCACCAGCAGGGCCACCGGGGAGCTGTTTTTT. Residues: CATSRATGELFF.

V is TRBV20-1 and J is TRBJ2-2; D call uncertain. Germline assignment: CDR1 DFQATT and CDR2 SNEGSKA (reference sequence). V shed 0 bases and J shed 5 bases, with 7 bases lying between them. This CDR3 region has 13 residues. CDR3: CSARDVGTGELFF. The CDR3 nucleotides are TGCAGTGCTAGAGATGTGGGTACCGGGGAGCTGTTTTTT.

The chain uses TRBV28 and TRBJ1-2, with no clear D. V shed 3 bases and J shed 4 bases, with 9 bases lying between them. From germline, CDR1 is MDHEN and CDR2 SYDVKM. This CDR3 has 13 residues. The CDR3 sequence: CASSFSQLYGYTF. CDR3 sequence (DNA): TGTGCCAGCAGTTTTAGTCAGCTCTATGGCTACACCTTC.

The rearrangement uses TRBV18 and TRBJ2-1; D gene ambiguous. The CDR3 contains 12 residues. Germline V gives CDR1 KGHSH, CDR2 LQKENI. V lost 3 bases, J lost 4 bases, and 4 bases lay in between. CDR3: CASSPRYNEQFF. The CDR3 nucleotides read TGTGCCAGCTCACCTAGGTACAATGAGCAGTTCTTC.

The chain combines TRBV29-1 with TRBJ2-2, with 7 bases that match TRBD1. With V trimmed by 6 bases and J by 7 bases, 5 bases remained unmatched. CDR3 length: 12 amino acids. Germline CDR1 is SQVTM and CDR2 is ANQGSEA. The CDR3 loop reads CSVRGLGGELFF. The CDR3 DNA reads as TGCAGCGTGAGGGGGCTCGGCGGGGAGCTGTTTTTT.

CDR3 in amino acids: CASSHGLNTGELFF. CDR3 in DNA: TGCGCCAGCAGCCATGGACTGAACACCGGGGAGCTGTTTTTT. The genes are TRBV4-3 and TRBJ2-2, with D tentatively TRBD2 (5 bases). The V end was cut by 3 bases, the J end by 1 base, with 6 bases between. The length of the CDR3 is 14 residues. The V gene's germline CDR1 is LGHNA and CDR2 YSLEER.

The genes are TRBV27 and TRBJ1-6, with D uncertain. V was shortened by 7 bases and J by 0 bases, with 16 bases between the two germline ends. Germline V gene lookup returns CDR1 MNHEY and CDR2 SMNVEV (reference sequence). This CDR3 region has 17 residues. The CDR3 DNA reads TGTGCCAGCATGTTATCCACGGCCAGCTCCTATAATTCACCCCTCCACTTT. It encodes CASMLSTASSYNSPLHF.

Only one count was recorded for this clonotype. The chain is built from TRBV14 and TRBJ1-6; 7 bases match TRBD1. Trimming removed 3 bases from V and 4 bases from J; junction bases left unmatched: 0. CDR1 is SGHDN, CDR2 FVKESK, per germline. The CDR3 is made up of 14 amino acids. The CDR3 bases are TGTGCCAGCAGCCAGGGACAGTATAATTCACCCCTCCACTTT. It specifies CASSQGQYNSPLHF.

This chain connects TRBV28 to TRBJ1-5; 9 bases line up with TRBD1. Germline V lookup: CDR1 MDHEN, CDR2 SYDVKM. The CDR3 is 16 amino acids. Trimming took 5 bases from V and 2 from J; bases not matched to a gene: 7. The CDR3 sequence: CASSLRRTGGNQPQHF. Written as DNA, the CDR3 is TGTGCCAGCAGTCTTCGGAGGACAGGGGGCAATCAGCCCCAGCATTTT.

V is TRBV3-1 and J is TRBJ2-7, with a possible D match to TRBD2 (6 bases). The germline gives CDR1 LGHDT, CDR2 YNNKEL (reference sequence). The CDR3 length is 11 residues. The germline V and J ends were trimmed by 7 bases and 4 bases, with 8 bases remaining between them. CDR3 coding DNA: TGTGCCAGCACCGGGGGTTACGAGCAGTACTTC. It codes for CASTGGYEQYF.

The chain recombines TRBV5-7 with TRBJ1-1; D remains ambiguous. TRBV5-7 has ORF status, its function being uncertain. Trimming cost V 1 base and J 4 bases, with 8 bases left between them. This CDR3 has 13 residues. CDR3 amino acids: CASSLRFVTEAFF. CDR3 DNA: TGTGCCAGCAGCTTGCGGTTCGTCACTGAAGCTTTCTTT.

The chain has TRBV30 and TRBJ2-7; TRBD1 is a possible D gene (5 bases). In germline, CDR1 is GTSNPN, CDR2 SVGIG (reference sequence). The CDR3 is made up of 14 amino acids. Trimming shortened V by 3 bases and J by 0 bases, and 12 bases separated the two germline ends. This chain's CDR3 is CAWRRQSSSYEQYF. The DNA of the CDR3 is TGTGCCTGGAGACGACAGTCGAGCTCCTACGAGCAGTACTTC.

V is TRBV20-1 and J is TRBJ2-1, with unresolved D. Trimming removed 6 bases from V and 6 bases from J, with 12 bases in between. The CDR3 spans 12 residues. CDR1 is DFQATT, CDR2 SNEGSKA, per germline (reference sequence). For the CDR3, the DNA is TGCAGTGCCCCTGACTTATCCAATGAGCAGTTCTTC. Amino acids: CSAPDLSNEQFF.

CDR3 DNA: TGTGCCAGCAGCCATGTCCAGGGGAGTGGGGCCAACGTCCTGACTTTC. Translated, it gives CASSHVQGSGANVLTF. The rearrangement uses TRBV4-2 and TRBJ2-6; D perhaps matches TRBD1 (6 bases). The CDR3 contains 16 residues. CDR1 is LGHNA and CDR2 is YNFKEQ in the germline V gene. The germline V and J ends were trimmed by 3 bases and 3 bases, with 12 bases remaining between them.

V and J are TRBV30 and TRBJ2-7; a possible D gene is TRBD2 (6 bases). The CDR3 loop spans 13 amino acids. Germline V CDR1 and CDR2: GTSNPN, SVGIG (reference sequence). CDR3 coding DNA: TGTGCTCGGAAGGGAGCGGGCCTCTACGAGCAGTACTTC. This gives the protein CARKGAGLYEQYF. The complete variable domain, with remaining parts taken from reference TRBV30 and TRBJ2-7, reads SQTIHQWPATLVQPVGSPLSLECTVEGTSNPNLYWYRQAAGRGLQLLFYSVGIGQISSEVPQNLSASRPQDRQFILSSKKLLLSDSGFYLCARKGAGLYEQYFGPGTRLTVT.

This chain uses TRBV5-6 with TRBJ2-2; unclear D gene. The CDR3 has 13 residues. V lost 6 bases and J lost 7, with 13 bases in between. In germline, CDR1 is SGHDT, CDR2 YYEEEE. CDR3 sequence: CASTFVDGGELFF. The CDR3 DNA is TGTGCCAGCACCTTTGTAGACGGCGGGGAGCTGTTTTTT.

The V call is TRBV4-1, the J call TRBJ2-3; the match to TRBD2 covers 14 bases. This CDR3 is 18 amino acids long. J gave up 4 bases and V 1 base, and 7 bases lay outside the gene matches. From germline, CDR1 is MGHRA and CDR2 YSYEKL. CDR3 loop: CASSQVGTSGGEADTQYF. The CDR3 bases are TGCGCCAGCAGCCAAGTTGGGACTAGCGGGGGTGAGGCAGATACGCAGTATTTT.

The chain links TRBV9 to TRBJ2-4, with D perhaps matching TRBD2 (6 bases). Between the trimmed V and J ends, which lost 4 bases and 8 bases, there was a span of 19 bases. Looked up from germline, CDR1 is SGDLS and CDR2 is YYNGEE. The CDR3 is made up of 15 amino acids. The CDR3 here is CASSRLGASGDIQYF. CDR3 sequence (DNA): TGTGCCAGCAGCCGCCTTGGAGCCTCGGGGGACATTCAGTACTTC. Together with reference TRBV9 and TRBJ2-4, the CDR3 gives the full variable domain: DSGVTQTPKHLITATGQRVTLRCSPRSGDLSVYWYQQSLDQGLQFLIQYYNGEERAKGNILERFSAQQFPDLHSELNLSSLELGDSALYFCASSRLGASGDIQYFGAGTRLSVL.

This rearrangement joins TRBV20-1 to TRBJ2-5; D gene uncertain. CDR3 length: 14 residues. CDR1 is DFQATT, CDR2 SNEGSKA, per germline (reference sequence). V lost 0 bases, J lost 2 bases, and 10 bases lay in between. CDR3 bases: TGCAGTGCTAGAGATCGAATGACACAAGAGACCCAGTACTTC. This translates into CSARDRMTQETQYF.

This chain joins TRBV30 and TRBJ1-2, with D maybe TRBD1 (5 bases). V shed 2 bases and J shed 6 bases, with 22 bases lying between them. Germline assignment: CDR1 GTSNPN and CDR2 SVGIG (reference sequence). The CDR3 is made up of 16 amino acids. The CDR3 spells CAWSTFIAAGLDGYTF. Written as DNA, the CDR3 is TGTGCCTGGAGTACCTTCATCGCGGCAGGGCTGGATGGCTACACCTTC.

V usage is TRBV7-2 and J usage is TRBJ1-5; perhaps TRBD1 as D (5 bases). V was cut by 2 bases and J by 6 bases, with 11 bases left in between. The CDR3 spans 14 residues. Per germline, CDR1 SGHTA and CDR2 FQGNSA. This CDR3 reads CASSLRQGAQPQHF. In DNA, the CDR3 is TGTGCCAGCAGCTTAAGGCAGGGCGCTCAGCCCCAGCATTTT.

The CDR3 sequence: CASSRGGTTYEQYF. The CDR3 DNA is TGTGCCAGTAGTCGGGGGGGTACCACTTACGAGCAGTACTTC. The rearrangement joins TRBV19 to TRBJ2-7, with 8 bases fitting TRBD2. In germline, CDR1 is LNHDA, CDR2 SQIVND (reference sequence). The CDR3 contains 14 residues. V lost 5 bases to trimming and J lost 4 bases; unmatched junction nucleotides: 7.

This chain uses TRBV30 with TRBJ1-2; D is uncertain. CDR1 and CDR2 from the germline V gene are GTSNPN and SVGIG (reference sequence). This CDR3 spans 15 amino acids. Trimming removed 0 bases from V and 4 bases from J, with 15 bases in between. The CDR3 coding sequence is TGTGCCTGGAGTGTAGATGCGGGTCTGGTCTATGGCTACACCTTC. Protein sequence: CAWSVDAGLVYGYTF.